The clone carrying this T cell receptor (beta chain) came up many times. Its antigen remains unknown. This sample was taken from a study of T cell clonality in common variable immunodeficiency. General observations from the study: Links between repertoire features and CVID complications were heterogeneity-limited.

Only in-frame clones appear in the TCRdb table, and some are missing; sequencing was by immunoSEQ multiplex PCR. This sample has around 42,000 clones, each found more than once. Heparinized whole blood, roughly 4.5 to 9 ml, came from each donor. This sequence was found in a person aged 18 to 75 in good health. The sample comprised peripheral blood mononuclear cells.

The CDR3 sequence is CAWSVHPKTGTRGNSPLHF. CDR3 DNA (partial): TGTGCCTGGAGTGTACACCCAAAGACAGGGACCAGGGGTAATTCACCC. The chain has TRBV30 and TRBJ1-6; 7 nucleotides agree with TRBD1. The read ends 3 residues early relative to the CDR3; the germline J gene fills the gap. The CDR3 has 19 amino acids. Germline CDR1 and CDR2: GTSNPN and SVGIG (reference sequence). Trimming took 0 bases from V and 6 from J; bases not matched to a gene: 17. Variable domain in full (rest from reference TRBV30 and TRBJ1-6): SQTIHQWPATLVQPVGSPLSLECTVEGTSNPNLYWYRQAAGRGLQLLFYSVGIGQISSEVPQNLSASRPQDRQFILSSKKLLLSDSGFYLCAWSVHPKTGTRGNSPLHFGNGTRLTVT.